This TCR beta chain was recorded in a study of blood T cell repertoires in COVID-19 (dated by TCRdb to the early 2020s). Regarding the complete study: Samples from collaborators originated in the United States, Italy and Spain and spanned both the acute and convalescent phases of COVID-19. Samples came from the ongoing ImmuneRACE study (first 160 participants) plus 1,254 subjects from 6 global collaborators. Where available, HLA class I and class II types were obtained from metadata supplied by the sample provider rather than from assay-based typing. Deeply sampled blood TCRbeta repertoires from subjects exposed to, actively infected with, or recovered from COVID-19 were included in the dataset. The repertoires were made available in a free public database intended to serve as a resource for research on the immune response to SARS-CoV-2. The material from the prospective study consisted of cDNA or gDNA derived from T cells, B-cell-depleted T cells, or PBMCs. The sample metadata nearly always contained a de-identified subject ID, COVID-19 status, age in years and sex. General conclusions and limits of the study: Clinical and demographic metadata were provided uncurated, with the amount varying by source and participant.

The immunoSEQ Assay, a bias-controlled multiplex PCR, was used to amplify TCRbeta CDR3 regions from genomic DNA. Under the source paper's analysis protocol: The number of nucleated cells in each sample was estimated by amplification of reference gene primers within the assay. To quantify the absolute abundance of each unique TCRbeta CDR3 rearrangement, sequence reads were collapsed and filtered. For each sample, productive Simpson clonality was calculated as the square root of Simpson's diversity index over productive rearrangements. Entries here come from immuneACCESS through TCRdb and include only in-frame sequences with V and J called. Some clones fail to appear in such tables; in the studies checked, an unresolved V gene covers under half of the shortfall, and the cause of the remainder is unknown. V and J calls and clone size are given by that table; D and trimming were obtained from the DNA. In this sample the table shows tens of thousands of clones, roughly three quarters of which occur a single time. The ten largest clones take up roughly 17% of the sample.

About this clone itself: Its antigen specificity is not known. Per-base qualities were not stored, and no clone one base away is much larger.

The collaborating institutions used their own protocols to collect whole blood in K2EDTA tubes. For TCRbeta analysis, collaborators shipped samples in one of three forms: frozen whole blood, isolated PBMCs, or DNA extracted from either of those sample types. The germline V gene (reference sequence) gives CDR1 as LGHDT and CDR2 as YNNKEL. Trimming takes 2 bases from V and 6 bases from J, and the germline ends sit 11 bases apart. The CDR3 spans 14 residues, from the cysteine through the phenylalanine. The only DNA kept is the CDR3, 42 bases in frame from the first base. The sample comprised peripheral blood. The rearrangement combines TRBV3-1 (or the pseudogene TRBV3-2) with TRBJ2-1; the D region possibly corresponds to TRBD1 (6 bases align). The sequence derives from a human donor in a cohort sampled during active COVID-19. The bases are TGTGCCAGCAGCCAACGACAGGACGTCAATGAGCAGTTCTTC. Its protein product is CASSQRQDVNEQFF.